The text below deals with one TCR beta chain. Its cognate antigen is unknown. This specimen comes from a study of CD8+ T cells in alopecia areata. Extraction and reverse transcription of RNA yielded cDNA as the sequencing template. Some clones are missing from TCRdb's copy, which holds only in-frame ones; the method was immunoSEQ multiplex PCR. Of 100,000 to 150,000 clones detected, approximately 49% appear once; the ten largest clones hold roughly a sixth. Study observations and caveats: In patients, TCRs were shared less clearly than in mice, and HLA may possibly be involved.

The CDR3 extends over 17 amino acids. Per the germline V gene, CDR1 is MNHEY and CDR2 is SMNVEV (reference sequence). V dropped 5 bases and J dropped 0 bases, with 17 bases sitting between them. The specimen comprised CD8+ T cells sorted from blood, sampled at week 0. V usage is TRBV27 and J usage is TRBJ2-1; no clear D. This TCR came from a human donor with alopecia areata. CDR3 sequence (DNA): TGTGCCAGCAGTCCCCACTACGGCGATCCCTCCTACAATGAGCAGTTCTTC. It translates to CASSPHYGDPSYNEQFF.